The 25 T cell receptor beta chains presented below share a single source sample, sequenced in a study of response to subunit inactivated influenza vaccine. Via MiXCR, TCRdb re-called the RT-PCR reads, giving one row per CDR3 protein. This table holds about 540,000 distinct CDR3 sequences, under 25% found once. This sample was shared with a second study, whose subject was T cells expressing NK-cell markers. That work contributes: With UMIs, 5'RACE template switching was used to make TCR beta cDNA.

Material: CD4+ T cells sorted from PBMCs, obtained 12 days after vaccination. Receptors originate from a man aged 50-59 years who received an inactivated influenza vaccine.

This chain links TRBV9 with TRBJ2-5; tentative D call: TRBD2 (5 bases). The CDR3 contains 15 residues. Germline V gene data show CDR1 as SGDLS and CDR2 as YYNGEE. Trimming stripped 0 bases from V and 1 base from J, with 10 bases between. The CDR3 sequence: CASSVGLAAQETQYF. The CDR3 nucleotides are TGTGCCAGCAGCGTAGGGCTAGCAGCCCAAGAGACCCAGTACTTC.

This clonotype was counted only a few times. The chain joins TRBV24-1 to TRBJ2-3, with 12 bases aligning to TRBD2. This CDR3 is 17 amino acids long. Germline CDR1 and CDR2: KGHDR and SFDVKD. Trimming took 0 bases from V and 6 from J; bases not matched to a gene: 6. This CDR3 is CATSDLHTSGRPDTQYF. CDR3 sequence (DNA): TGTGCCACCAGTGATTTGCACACTAGCGGGAGGCCCGATACGCAGTATTTT.

There are a few counts of this clonotype. V gene TRBV12-5 combines with J gene TRBJ1-1; D remains unclear. The CDR3 extends over 19 amino acids. The V gene lost 0 bases and the J gene lost 0 bases, with 20 bases spanning the gap. Germline CDR1 reads LGHNT; CDR2 reads FRNRAP. In DNA, the CDR3 is TGTGCTAGTGGTTTGGTACCCCTTTTCCGAACCCGAATGAACACTGAAGCTTTCTTT. Its protein product is CASGLVPLFRTRMNTEAFF.

The chain is built from TRBV27 and TRBJ2-7, with TRBD2 as a possible D gene (5 bases). This CDR3 region has 15 residues. V dropped 8 bases and J dropped 1 base, with 18 bases sitting between them. The germline V gene has CDR1 MNHEY and CDR2 SMNVEV (reference sequence). This chain's CDR3 is CASLSLGVGSYEQYF. In nucleotides, the CDR3 is TGTGCCAGCCTCTCTTTGGGAGTTGGTTCCTACGAGCAGTACTTC.

V and J are TRBV19 and TRBJ1-1, with D perhaps matching TRBD1 (5 bases). Germline CDR1 LNHDA, CDR2 SQIVND (reference sequence). The germline V and J ends were trimmed by 6 bases and 0 bases, with 8 bases remaining between them. The CDR3 extends over 13 amino acids. CDR3 DNA: TGTGCCAGTAGCAGGGTGGTGAACACTGAAGCTTTCTTT. Translated: CASSRVVNTEAFF.

This chain connects TRBV7-6 to TRBJ2-3; D may match TRBD1 or TRBD2 (6 bases each). The V gene lost 4 bases and the J gene lost 2 bases, with 13 bases spanning the gap. Germline V gene data show CDR1 as SGHVS and CDR2 as FNYEAQ. This CDR3 comprises 15 residues. CDR3 region: CASSSARGVTDTQYF. For the CDR3, the DNA is TGTGCCAGCAGCTCCGCTAGGGGGGTCACAGATACGCAGTATTTT. Variable domain in full (rest from reference TRBV7-6 and TRBJ2-3): GAGVSQSPRYKVTKRGQDVALRCDPISGHVSLYWYRQALGQGPEFLTYFNYEAQQDKSGLPNDRFSAERPEGSISTLTIQRTEQRDSAMYRCASSSARGVTDTQYFGPGTRLTVL.

The rearrangement links TRBV7-3 to TRBJ2-1; D is possibly TRBD1 (6 bases). Trimming cost V 2 bases and J 7 bases, with 15 bases left between them. The CDR3 consists of 15 residues. Germline V lookup: CDR1 SGHTA, CDR2 FQGTGA. CDR3 DNA sequence: TGTGCCAGCAGCTTACGGCCCCCAGGGGTTAATGAGCAGTTCTTC. Translation gives CASSLRPPGVNEQFF.

The sample holds a few counts of this clonotype. The chain couples TRBV20-1 to TRBJ2-1; 8 bases line up with TRBD2. Germline V gene lookup returns CDR1 DFQATT and CDR2 SNEGSKA (reference sequence). The J segment lost 7 bases and the V segment lost 3 bases, leaving 8 bases of the junction unmatched. CDR3 size: 14 residues. CDR3 protein: CSASLAGDWNEQFF. In DNA form, the CDR3 reads TGCAGTGCTAGTCTAGCGGGCGATTGGAATGAGCAGTTCTTC.

This clonotype was picked up a small number of times. The gene calls are TRBV20-1 and TRBJ2-5; 9 bases are shared with TRBD2. V lost 6 bases and J lost 0; bases outside the gene matches: 8. Per germline, CDR1 DFQATT and CDR2 SNEGSKA (reference sequence). This CDR3 has 15 amino acids. CDR3 sequence reads: CSAQPSGGYQETQYF. As DNA, the CDR3 is TGCAGTGCACAGCCAAGCGGGGGGTACCAAGAGACCCAGTACTTC.

This clonotype showed up just a few times. The V and J genes are TRBV15 and TRBJ2-2; D gene unclear. Germline V lookup: CDR1 LNHNV, CDR2 YYDKDF (reference sequence). The germline V and J ends were trimmed by 1 base and 3 bases, with 6 bases remaining between them. The CDR3 is 14 amino acids. For the CDR3, the DNA is TGTGCCACCAGCAGAGTCCGGTACACCGGGGAGCTGTTTTTT. This translates into CATSRVRYTGELFF.

This chain joins TRBV6-5 and TRBJ2-6; the match to TRBD1 covers 10 bases. This CDR3 spans 19 amino acids. V shed 2 bases, J shed 4 bases, and the junction held 11 bases outside the gene matches. CDR1 is MNHEY, CDR2 SVGAGI, per germline. CDR3 residues: CASSYRATGGRSGANVLTF. The CDR3 DNA sequence: TGTGCCAGCAGTTACAGGGCGACAGGGGGCCGTTCCGGGGCCAACGTCCTGACTTTC.

J is TRBJ1-4 and V is TRBV5-1, with unresolved D. Germline-derived CDR1 and CDR2 are SGHRS and YFSETQ. V lost 2 bases, J lost 3 bases, and 17 bases lay in between. This CDR3 region has 17 residues. The CDR3 nucleotides are TGCGCCAGCAGCTTCACACTCGACCACAAAGCTAATGAAAAACTGTTTTTT. Translation: CASSFTLDHKANEKLFF.

The chain combines TRBV28 with TRBJ2-7; no definite D call. The germline V and J ends were trimmed by 7 bases and 2 bases, with 12 bases remaining between them. Germline V gene sequence: CDR1 MDHEN, CDR2 SYDVKM. CDR3 length: 13 residues. The CDR3 here is CASTPGSPYEQYF. Here the CDR3 DNA reads TGTGCCAGCACGCCCGGCAGTCCCTACGAGCAGTACTTC.

The chain joins TRBV6-2 or TRBV6-3 to TRBJ2-3, with a possible D match to TRBD2 (5 bases). V gave up 6 bases and J gave up 1 base, with 14 bases separating them. Germline V gene lookup returns CDR1 MNHEY and CDR2 SVGEGT. The CDR3 is 15 residues long. The CDR3: CASRFGILGTDTQYF. CDR3 coding DNA: TGTGCCAGCAGATTCGGCATACTAGGCACAGATACGCAGTATTTT.

This clonotype turned up a few times. The chain joins TRBV6-1 to TRBJ1-2, with a tentative D call TRBD1 (5 bases). CDR1 MNHNS and CDR2 SASEGT come from the germline V gene. Trimming removed 5 bases at V and 4 bases at J, with 17 bases between. The CDR3 extends over 15 amino acids. The CDR3 is CASSPEGKGVYGYTF. The CDR3, as DNA: TGTGCCAGCAGTCCTGAAGGGAAAGGGGTCTATGGCTACACCTTC.

A few counts support this clonotype. The chain is built from TRBV25-1 and TRBJ2-5, with a tentative D call TRBD2 (6 bases). CDR1 and CDR2 from the germline V gene are MGHDK and SYGVNS. This CDR3 spans 15 amino acids. Between the trimmed V and J ends, which lost 2 bases and 1 base, there was a span of 11 bases. The CDR3 protein is CASSEARGPQETQYF. The CDR3 coding sequence is TGTGCCAGCAGTGAAGCGCGGGGCCCCCAAGAGACCCAGTACTTC.

The chain carries TRBV10-2 and TRBJ1-4; TRBD1 matches at 8 bases. The CDR3 covers 16 residues. V lost 4 bases and J lost 8; bases outside the gene matches: 12. Germline lookup yields CDR1 WSHSY and CDR2 SAAADI. In DNA form, the CDR3 reads TGCGCCAGCAGTGGGAAAACGACAGGGGAGATAGAAAAACTGTTTTTT. Amino acids: CASSGKTTGEIEKLFF.

The table lists this clonotype with many counts. The V call is TRBV4-2, the J call TRBJ2-2, with 12 bases matching TRBD2. This CDR3 comprises 17 residues. V lost 2 bases to trimming and J lost 10 bases; unmatched junction nucleotides: 11. In germline, CDR1 is LGHNA, CDR2 YNFKEQ. CDR3 region: CASSQTPRTSGIEELFF. The DNA for the CDR3 is TGTGCCAGCAGCCAAACACCTCGGACTAGCGGGATTGAGGAGCTGTTTTTT.

This chain links TRBV12-3 or TRBV12-4 with TRBJ1-3; a possible D gene is TRBD1 (5 bases). This CDR3 is built from 13 residues. The V end was cut by 3 bases, the J end by 6 bases, with 9 bases between. CDR3 DNA: TGTGCCAGCAGTTTGACAGTACCAAACACCATATATTTT. The encoded protein is CASSLTVPNTIYF.

This clonotype was seen only a few times. The rearrangement joins TRBV5-5 to TRBJ2-1; D possibly uses TRBD1 or TRBD2 (5 bases each). The germline V and J ends were trimmed by 0 bases and 3 bases, with 13 bases remaining between them. The CDR3 runs to 16 residues. CDR1 is SGHKS, CDR2 YYEKEE, per germline (reference sequence). The CDR3 sequence: CASSLETGGLYNEQFF. DNA for the CDR3: TGTGCCAGCAGCTTGGAGACTGGGGGTCTCTACAATGAGCAGTTCTTC.

The genes are TRBV19 and TRBJ2-1, with 8 bases lining up with TRBD2. Germline CDR1 reads LNHDA; CDR2 reads SQIVND (reference sequence). J lost 5 bases, V lost 3 bases, and 9 bases had no gene match. The CDR3 is made up of 16 amino acids. In nucleotides, the CDR3 is TGTGCCAGTAGTATTTTAACGGGGGGGCCGGACAATGAGCAGTTCTTC. Amino acid sequence: CASSILTGGPDNEQFF.

The CDR3 DNA reads TGTGCTGGAGGGCCCGGCGAGCAGTACTTC. It encodes CAGGPGEQYF. The genes are TRBV30 and TRBJ2-7; tentative D call: TRBD2 (6 bases). This CDR3 contains 10 residues. Germline values: CDR1 GTSNPN, CDR2 SVGIG (reference sequence).

The sample holds a few counts of this clonotype. V usage is TRBV5-1 and J usage is TRBJ2-3, with D perhaps TRBD1 (5 bases). Germline V gene data show CDR1 as SGHRS and CDR2 as YFSETQ. V was cut by 1 base and J by 0 bases, with 9 bases left in between. CDR3 size: 15 residues. DNA of the CDR3: TGCGCCAGCAGCTTGACAGGAGATAGCACAGATACGCAGTATTTT. Its protein product is CASSLTGDSTDTQYF.

Only a few counts were recorded for this clonotype. The rearrangement joins TRBV15 to TRBJ1-1; the match to TRBD1 covers 8 bases. The CDR3 sequence is 13 residues long. V lost 4 bases to trimming and J lost 6 bases; unmatched junction nucleotides: 4. The germline V gene has CDR1 LNHNV and CDR2 YYDKDF (reference sequence). CDR3: CATSIEQGAEAFF. The DNA of the CDR3 is TGTGCCACCAGCATAGAACAGGGGGCTGAAGCTTTCTTT.

The J gene is TRBJ2-7, the V gene TRBV12-3 or TRBV12-4; 9 bases agree with TRBD1. The CDR3 loop spans 14 amino acids. The trim removed 3 bases at V and 6 bases at J, leaving 6 bases unmatched. The CDR3 here is CASSLDRGTCEQYF. As DNA, the CDR3 is TGTGCCAGCAGTTTGGACAGGGGAACCTGCGAGCAGTACTTC.